Sequencing of this T cell receptor (beta chain) was carried out in a study of T cell changes during pregnancy in multiple sclerosis. Generated by immunoSEQ multiplex PCR, the TCRdb table keeps only in-frame clones and is missing some. The data hold fewer than 60,000 clones, with approximately 91% observed a single time. The CDR3 is made up of 13 amino acids. Germline assignment: CDR1 MNHEY and CDR2 SVGAGI. Trimming took 6 bases from V and 6 from J, leaving 9 bases between them. This TCR was recovered from a female donor with multiple sclerosis, enrolled in a pregnancy study. The sequenced sample was peripheral blood, obtained in the second trimester of pregnancy. The chain has TRBV6-5 and TRBJ1-6, with D perhaps TRBD1 (5 bases). The CDR3 loop reads CASSGGGNSPLHF. The DNA of the CDR3 is TGTGCCAGCAGCGGGGGTGGTAATTCACCCCTCCACTTT.